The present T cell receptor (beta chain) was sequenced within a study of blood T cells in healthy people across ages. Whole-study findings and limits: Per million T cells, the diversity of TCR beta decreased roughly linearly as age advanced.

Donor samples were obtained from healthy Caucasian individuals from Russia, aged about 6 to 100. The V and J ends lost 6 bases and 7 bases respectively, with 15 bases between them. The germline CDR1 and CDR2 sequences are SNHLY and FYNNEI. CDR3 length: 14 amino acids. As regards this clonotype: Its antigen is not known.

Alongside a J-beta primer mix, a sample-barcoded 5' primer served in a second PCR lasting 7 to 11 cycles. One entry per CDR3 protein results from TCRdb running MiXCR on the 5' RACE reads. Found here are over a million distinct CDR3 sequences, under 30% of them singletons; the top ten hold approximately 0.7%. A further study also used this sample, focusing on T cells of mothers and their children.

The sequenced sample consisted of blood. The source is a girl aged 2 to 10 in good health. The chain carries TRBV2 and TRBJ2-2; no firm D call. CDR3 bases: TGTGCCAGCAGCTCTTTGCGGTTCGGCGGGGAGCTGTTTTTT. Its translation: CASSSLRFGGELFF.